This entry is about one T cell receptor beta chain. Its antigen is as yet unknown. The data are from a study of a mutant IDH1 vaccine in newly diagnosed glioma. Across the study: Vaccination of patients was performed eight times, in weeks 1, 3, 5, 7, 11, 15, 19 and 23. Vaccinations were initiated 4-6 weeks following radiotherapy alone, or were given together with temozolomide cycles.

The CDR3 covers 17 residues. The V and J ends lost 2 bases and 5 bases, in that order; junction bases with no gene match: 10. In germline, CDR1 is SGHTA, CDR2 FQGNSA. Time point specified: week 11, during vaccination. Each dose of the vaccine consisted of 300 ug of mutant IDH1 20-mer peptide, with topical imiquimod. Donors had new IDH1-mutant astrocytomas of WHO grade 3 or 4 (ATRX-lost). Study results and limitations: Pseudoprogression looked unconnected to shifts in top peripheral T cell clonotypes.

The assay was immunoSEQ multiplex PCR, and TCRdb's table has in-frame clones only and misses some. This table holds about 25,000 clones, 60% to 80% found once. The TCR sequence derives from a woman aged 18-35 years with glioma. Here the sequenced sample was PBMCs, taken from a glioma patient whose treatment included an IDH1 peptide vaccine. The V gene is TRBV7-2, the J gene TRBJ1-2; 11 bases line up with TRBD1. The CDR3 nucleotides read TGTGCCAGCAGCTTATCGGGACAGGGGGTTCTCGGTTATGGCTACACCTTC. The encoded protein is CASSLSGQGVLGYGYTF.